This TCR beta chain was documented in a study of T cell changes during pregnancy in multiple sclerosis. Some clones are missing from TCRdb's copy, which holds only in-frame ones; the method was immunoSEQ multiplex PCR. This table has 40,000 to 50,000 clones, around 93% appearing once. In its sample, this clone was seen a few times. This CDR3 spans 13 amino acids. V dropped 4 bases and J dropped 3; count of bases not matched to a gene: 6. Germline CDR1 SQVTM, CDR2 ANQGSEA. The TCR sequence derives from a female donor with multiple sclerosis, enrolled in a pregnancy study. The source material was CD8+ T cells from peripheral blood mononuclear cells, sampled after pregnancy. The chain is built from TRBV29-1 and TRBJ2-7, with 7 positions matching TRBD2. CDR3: CSVGAGDHYEQYF. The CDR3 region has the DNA TGCAGCGTTGGCGCGGGGGACCACTACGAGCAGTACTTC.